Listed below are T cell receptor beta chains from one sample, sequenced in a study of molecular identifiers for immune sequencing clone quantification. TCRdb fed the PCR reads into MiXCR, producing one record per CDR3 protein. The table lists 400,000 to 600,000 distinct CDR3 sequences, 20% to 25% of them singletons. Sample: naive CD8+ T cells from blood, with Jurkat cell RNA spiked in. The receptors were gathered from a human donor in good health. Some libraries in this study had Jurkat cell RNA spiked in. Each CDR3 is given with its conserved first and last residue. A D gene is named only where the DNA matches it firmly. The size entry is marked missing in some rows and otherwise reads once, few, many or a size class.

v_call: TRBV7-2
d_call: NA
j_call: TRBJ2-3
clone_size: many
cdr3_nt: TGTGCCAGCAGCCGATGGGGTCAAGATACGCAGTATTTT
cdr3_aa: CASSRWGQDTQYF

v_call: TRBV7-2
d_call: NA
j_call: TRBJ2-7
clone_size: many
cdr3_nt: TGTGCCAGCAGCTTAGTGTGGGACTCGCCGTACGAGCAGTACTTC
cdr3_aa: CASSLVWDSPYEQYF

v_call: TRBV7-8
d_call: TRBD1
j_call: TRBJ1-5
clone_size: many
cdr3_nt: TGTGCCAGCAGCTTAGTCGGGGGACAGTCCAATCAGCCCCAGCATTTT
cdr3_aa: CASSLVGGQSNQPQHF

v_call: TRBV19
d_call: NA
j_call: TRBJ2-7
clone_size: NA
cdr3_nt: TGTGCCAGTAGTATAGTTCCAGGCTACGAGCAGTACTTC
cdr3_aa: CASSIVPGYEQYF

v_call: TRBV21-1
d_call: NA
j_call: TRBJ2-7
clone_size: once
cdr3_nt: TGTGCCAGCAGCAATCGGACCCTGAGCTCCTACGAGCAGTGCTTC
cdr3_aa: CASSNRTLSSYEQCF

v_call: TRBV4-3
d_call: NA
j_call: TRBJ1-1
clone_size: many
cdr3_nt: TGCGCCAGCAGCCAAGATTTCTCGAACACTGAAGCTTTCTTT
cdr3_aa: CASSQDFSNTEAFF

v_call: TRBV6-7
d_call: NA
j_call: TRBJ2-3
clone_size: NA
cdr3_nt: TGTACCAGCAGCTATAGCAGAGTGACGCAGTATTTT
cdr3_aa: CTSSYSRVTQYF

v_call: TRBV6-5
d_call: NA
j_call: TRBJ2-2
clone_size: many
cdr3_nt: TGTGCCAGCAGTTATACGGACGGATCCACCGGGGAGCTGTTTTTT
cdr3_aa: CASSYTDGSTGELFF

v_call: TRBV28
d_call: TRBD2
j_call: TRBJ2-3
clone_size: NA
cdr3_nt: TGTGCCAGCAGTCGTGCGGGAGATTTGGATACGCAGTATTTT
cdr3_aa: CASSRAGDLDTQYF

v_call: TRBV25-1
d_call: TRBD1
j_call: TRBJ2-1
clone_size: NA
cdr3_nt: TGTGCCAGCAGTGCCTACACAGGGGCTCCCTACAATGAGCAGTTCTTC
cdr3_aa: CASSAYTGAPYNEQFF

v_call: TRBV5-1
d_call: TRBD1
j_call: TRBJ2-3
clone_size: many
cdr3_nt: TGCGCCAGCAGCGGGGACAGGGCCTCTAGCACAGATACGCAGTATTTT
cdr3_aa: CASSGDRASSTDTQYF

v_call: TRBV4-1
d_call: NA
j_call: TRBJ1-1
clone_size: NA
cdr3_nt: TGCGCCAGCAGCTTGGACGCCGCGAACACTGAAGCTTTCTTT
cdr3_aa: CASSLDAANTEAFF

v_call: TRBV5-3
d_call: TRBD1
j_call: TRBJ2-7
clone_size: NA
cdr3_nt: TGTGCCAGAAGCTTGGCCAGGGGGTATTACGAGCAGTACTTC
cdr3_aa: CARSLARGYYEQYF

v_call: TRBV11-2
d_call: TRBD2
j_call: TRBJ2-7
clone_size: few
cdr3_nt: TGTGCCAGCAGCTCCTTCACTAGCGGGGGCCCCTACTCCTACGAGCAGTACTTC
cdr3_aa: CASSSFTSGGPYSYEQYF

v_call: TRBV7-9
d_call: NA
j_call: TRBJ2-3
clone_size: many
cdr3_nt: TGTGCCAGCAGCTTAGCTCTAGCTGGAGATACGCAGTATTTT
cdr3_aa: CASSLALAGDTQYF

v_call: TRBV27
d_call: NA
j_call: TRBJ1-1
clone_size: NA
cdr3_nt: TGTGCCAGCGGGTCCGAAGGGGGAGGCACTGAAGCTTTCTTT
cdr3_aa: CASGSEGGGTEAFF

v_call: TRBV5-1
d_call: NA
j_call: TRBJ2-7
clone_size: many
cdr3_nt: TGCGCCAGCAGCGAGAGTACCTTCTCCTACGAGCAGTACTTC
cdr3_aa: CASSESTFSYEQYF

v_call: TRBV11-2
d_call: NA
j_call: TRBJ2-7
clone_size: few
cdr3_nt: TGTGCCAGCAGCTTCTTTGGCGGGACCGCCTACGAGCAGTACTTC
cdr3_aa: CASSFFGGTAYEQYF

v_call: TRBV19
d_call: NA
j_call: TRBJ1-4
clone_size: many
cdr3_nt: TGTGCCAGTAGTCCAAGGACAGCAACTAATGAAAAACTGTTTTTT
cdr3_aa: CASSPRTATNEKLFF

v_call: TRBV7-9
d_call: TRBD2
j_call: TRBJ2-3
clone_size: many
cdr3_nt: TGTGCCAGCAGCTATCGACTAGCGGGGGGGCAAGATACGCAGTATTTT
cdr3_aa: CASSYRLAGGQDTQYF

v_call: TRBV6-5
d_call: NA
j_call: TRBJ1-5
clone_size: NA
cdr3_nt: TGTGCCAGCAGTTACTCGAACAGCGATCAGCCCCAGCATTTT
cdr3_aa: CASSYSNSDQPQHF

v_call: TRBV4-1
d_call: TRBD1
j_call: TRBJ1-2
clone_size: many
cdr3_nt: TGCGCCAGCAGCCTGGGACAGGGGGTTGAGACTGGCTACACCTTC
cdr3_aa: CASSLGQGVETGYTF

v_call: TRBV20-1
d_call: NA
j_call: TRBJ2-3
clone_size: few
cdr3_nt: TGCAGTGCTAGTGAGGAACTAGGCACAGATACGCAGTATTTT
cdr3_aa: CSASEELGTDTQYF

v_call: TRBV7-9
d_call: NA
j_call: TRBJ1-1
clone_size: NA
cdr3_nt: TGTGCCAGCAGCATCGTGGGGGCGCCGGGGGAAACTTTCTTT
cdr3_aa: CASSIVGAPGETFF

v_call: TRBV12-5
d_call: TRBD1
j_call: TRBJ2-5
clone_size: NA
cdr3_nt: TGTGCTAGTGGAGGGGCAGGGGGAAACCAAGAGACCCAGTACTTC
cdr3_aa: CASGGAGGNQETQYF

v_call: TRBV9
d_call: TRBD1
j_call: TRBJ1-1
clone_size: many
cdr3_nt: TGTGCCAGCAGCACACAGGGGCTGAACACTGAAGCTTTCTTT
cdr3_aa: CASSTQGLNTEAFF

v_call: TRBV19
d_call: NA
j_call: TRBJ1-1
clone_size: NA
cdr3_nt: TGTGCCAGTAGTATAACATCCTTCATGAACACTGAAGCTTTCTTT
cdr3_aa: CASSITSFMNTEAFF

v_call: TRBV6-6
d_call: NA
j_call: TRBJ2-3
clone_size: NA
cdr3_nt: TGTGCCAGCAGTTATCCCGGGTTGGATACGCAGTATTTT
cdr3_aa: CASSYPGLDTQYF

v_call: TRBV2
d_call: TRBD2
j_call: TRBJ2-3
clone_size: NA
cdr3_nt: TGTGCCAGCAGTGAGGAACTAGCGGGAGGAACAGATGCGCAGTATTTC
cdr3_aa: CASSEELAGGTDAQYF

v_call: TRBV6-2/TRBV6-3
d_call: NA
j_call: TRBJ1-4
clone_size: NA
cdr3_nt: TGTGCCAGCAGTTACTCAAACGGGCTGGATGAAAAACTGTTTTTT
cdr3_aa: CASSYSNGLDEKLFF

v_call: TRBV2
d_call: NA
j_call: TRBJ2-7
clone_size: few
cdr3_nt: TGTGCCAGCAAGGAGTCGGGGTCCTTCTACGAGCAGTACTTC
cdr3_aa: CASKESGSFYEQYF

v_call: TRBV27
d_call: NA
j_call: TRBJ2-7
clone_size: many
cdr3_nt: TGTGCCAGCAATACCCGCCAGGACAGCGCCTACTACGAGCAGTACTTC
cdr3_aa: CASNTRQDSAYYEQYF

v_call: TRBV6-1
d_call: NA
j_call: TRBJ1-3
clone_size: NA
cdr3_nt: TGTGCCAGCAGTGAAAGGTCAGGAGGAAACACCATATATTTT
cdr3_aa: CASSERSGGNTIYF

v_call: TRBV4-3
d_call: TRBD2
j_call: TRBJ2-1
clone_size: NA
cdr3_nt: TGCGCCAGCAGCCAAGATTTGGCGACTAGCGGGTACAATGAGCAGTTCTTC
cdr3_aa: CASSQDLATSGYNEQFF

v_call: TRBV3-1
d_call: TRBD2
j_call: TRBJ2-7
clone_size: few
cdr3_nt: TGTGCCAGCAGCTCACCCGCCGGACTAGCGGGAGTGCAAGAGCAGTACTTC
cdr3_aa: CASSSPAGLAGVQEQYF

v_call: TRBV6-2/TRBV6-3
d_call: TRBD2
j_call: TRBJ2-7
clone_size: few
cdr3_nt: TGTGCCTGCAGTTCCCCCGGGGGGGGCTACGAGCAGTACTTC
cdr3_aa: CACSSPGGGYEQYF

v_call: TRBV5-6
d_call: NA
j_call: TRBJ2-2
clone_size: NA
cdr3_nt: TGTGCCAGCAGCTTAGGGGGGTCTGCGGCCGGGGAGCTGTTTTTT
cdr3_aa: CASSLGGSAAGELFF

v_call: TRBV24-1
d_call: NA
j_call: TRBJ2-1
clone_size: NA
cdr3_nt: TGTGCCACCAGTCCTCCCCTCTTAGATGAGCAGTTCTTC
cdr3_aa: CATSPPLLDEQFF

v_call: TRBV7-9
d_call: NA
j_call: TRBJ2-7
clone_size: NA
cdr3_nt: TGTGCCAGCAGCTCACTACTCACTTCCTCCTACGAGCAGTACTTC
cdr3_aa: CASSSLLTSSYEQYF

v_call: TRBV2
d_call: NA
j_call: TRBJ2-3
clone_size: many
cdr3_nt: TGTGCCAGCAGCATTACGGGACCCTACACAGATACGCAGTATTTT
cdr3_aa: CASSITGPYTDTQYF

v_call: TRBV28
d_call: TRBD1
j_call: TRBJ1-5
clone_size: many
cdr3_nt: TGTGCCAGCAGTTTGCAGGGGGCGGAGGAGCCCCAGCATTTT
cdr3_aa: CASSLQGAEEPQHF

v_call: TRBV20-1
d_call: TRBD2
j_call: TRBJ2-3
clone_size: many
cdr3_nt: TGCAGTGCTCCGGCTAGCGGGGGGGCGCGGCAGGGAGATACGCAGTATTTT
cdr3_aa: CSAPASGGARQGDTQYF

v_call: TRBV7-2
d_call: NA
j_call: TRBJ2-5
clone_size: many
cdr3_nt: TGTGCCAGCAGCTTTTGGGGGGAAAACCAAGAGACCCAGTACTTC
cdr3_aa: CASSFWGENQETQYF

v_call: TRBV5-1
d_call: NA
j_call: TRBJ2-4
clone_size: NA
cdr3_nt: TGCGCCAGCAGCTTGGGCCTGGAGGGGAGGCTAGAGGGTAACATTCAGTACTTC
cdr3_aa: CASSLGLEGRLEGNIQYF

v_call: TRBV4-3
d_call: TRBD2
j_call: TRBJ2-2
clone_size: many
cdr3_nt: TGCGCCAGCAGCCCTGCGCGGGGGGGCTTGACCGGGGAGCTGTTTTTT
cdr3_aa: CASSPARGGLTGELFF

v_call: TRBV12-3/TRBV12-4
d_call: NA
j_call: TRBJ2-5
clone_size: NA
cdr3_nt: TGTGCCAGCAGTCCAAGACAGGACCAAGAGACCCAGTACTTC
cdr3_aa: CASSPRQDQETQYF

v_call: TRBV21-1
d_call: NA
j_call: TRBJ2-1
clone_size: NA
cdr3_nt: TGTGCCAGCAGCCGGGGGGTGCGCTCGGACGACGATGAGCAGTTCTTC
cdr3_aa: CASSRGVRSDDDEQFF

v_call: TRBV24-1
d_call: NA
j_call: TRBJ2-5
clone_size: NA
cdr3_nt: TGTGCCACCAGTGACGCCTTGGACCGCCAAGAGACCCAGTACTTC
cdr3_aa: CATSDALDRQETQYF

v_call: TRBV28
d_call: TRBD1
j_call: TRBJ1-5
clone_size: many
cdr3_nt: TGTGCCAGCAGCCAGACAGGGTATAATCAGCCCCAGCATTTT
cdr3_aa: CASSQTGYNQPQHF

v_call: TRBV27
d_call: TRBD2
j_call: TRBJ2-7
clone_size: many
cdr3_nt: TGTGCCAGCCGATGGGGCGGGGGGGTCTACGAGCAGTACTTC
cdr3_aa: CASRWGGGVYEQYF

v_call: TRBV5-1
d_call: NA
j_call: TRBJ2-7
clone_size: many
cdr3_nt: TGCGCCAGCAGGATGGTAGGAGGAGACGAGCAGTACTTC
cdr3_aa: CASRMVGGDEQYF

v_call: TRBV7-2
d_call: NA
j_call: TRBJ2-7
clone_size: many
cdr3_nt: TGTGCCAGCAGCTTTGTGCCCCCAGGGTTTTACGAGCAGTACTTC
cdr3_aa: CASSFVPPGFYEQYF

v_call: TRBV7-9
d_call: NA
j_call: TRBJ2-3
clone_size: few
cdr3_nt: TGTGCCAGCAGCTTAGCTTGGGGGGACGCAGATACGCAGTATTTT
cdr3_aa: CASSLAWGDADTQYF

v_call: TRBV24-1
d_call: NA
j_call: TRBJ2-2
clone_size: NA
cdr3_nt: TGTGCCACCAGTGATTGGACGTCCGGGGAGCTGTTTTTT
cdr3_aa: CATSDWTSGELFF

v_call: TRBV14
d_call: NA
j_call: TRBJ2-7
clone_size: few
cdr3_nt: TGTGCCAGCAGCCAAGAGGGGATCTCCTACGAGCAGTACTTC
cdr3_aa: CASSQEGISYEQYF

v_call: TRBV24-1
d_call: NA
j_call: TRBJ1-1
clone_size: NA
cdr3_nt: TGTGCCACCAGTGCTCCCTTCCTAGCGTTGAACACTGAAGCTTTCTTT
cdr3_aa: CATSAPFLALNTEAFF